One and the same sample provided the 5 T cell receptor beta chains below, sequenced in a study of blood T cell repertoires in COVID-19. Using immunoSEQ multiplex PCR, the repertoire was profiled, and TCRdb retains in-frame clones only, with some absent. In the table there are roughly 250,000 clones, 70% to 90% of which are singletons. The sequenced sample consisted of peripheral blood. These receptors were collected from a man aged 50-60 years with acute or convalescent COVID-19.

V usage is TRBV29-1 and J usage is TRBJ1-1; 10 bases are shared with TRBD1. The ends lost 5 bases at V and 1 base at J; junction bases unmatched: 7. The CDR3 covers 15 residues. Per the germline V gene, CDR1 is SQVTM and CDR2 is ANQGSEA. The CDR3 here is CSVLDRGRGNTEAFF. The CDR3 DNA sequence: TGCAGCGTTCTTGACAGGGGGCGGGGGAACACTGAAGCTTTCTTT.

This clone has just one count. The chain links TRBV12-3 or TRBV12-4 to TRBJ1-2; tentative D call: TRBD1 (6 bases). V lost 4 bases and J 8 bases, leaving 8 bases between the germline ends. The CDR3 sequence is 11 residues long. CDR3 region: CASSWDTGYTF. CDR3 coding DNA: TGTGCCAGCAGTTGGGACACGGGCTACACCTTC.

The rearrangement links TRBV11-3 to TRBJ2-6, with D perhaps matching TRBD1 (5 bases). CDR3 length: 16 amino acids. Trimming took 7 bases from V and 4 from J, leaving 17 bases between them. CDR1 SGHNT and CDR2 YENEEA come from the germline V gene. The CDR3 DNA reads as TGTGCCAGCACCCTAGATGGGGCATTCGGGGCCAACGTCCTGACTTTC. Protein product: CASTLDGAFGANVLTF.

This chain uses TRBV9 with TRBJ2-1; TRBD2 agrees at 7 bases. Germline trimming cut 0 bases from V and 7 bases from J; bases unmatched to any gene: 10. The CDR3 extends over 16 amino acids. CDR1 is SGDLS, CDR2 YYNGEE, per germline. The CDR3 is CASSVVGLAAQNEQFF. DNA of the CDR3: TGTGCCAGCAGCGTAGTTGGGCTAGCGGCTCAAAATGAGCAGTTCTTC.

The chain couples TRBV19 to TRBJ1-2; 7 bases agree with TRBD1. The CDR3 spans 15 residues. The germline CDR1 and CDR2 sequences are LNHDA and SQIVND (reference sequence). V was clipped by 0 bases and J by 1 base; unmatched bases: 2. For the CDR3, the DNA is TGTGCCAGTAGTATAGATACAGGGGTTAACTATGGCTACACCTTC. Its protein product is CASSIDTGVNYGYTF. Full variable domain (rest looked up from reference TRBV19 and TRBJ1-2): DGGITQSPKYLFRKEGQNVTLSCEQNLNHDAMYWYRQDPGQGLRLIYYSQIVNDFQKGDIAEGYSVSREKKESFPLTVTSAQKNPTAFYLCASSIDTGVNYGYTFGSGTRLTVV.